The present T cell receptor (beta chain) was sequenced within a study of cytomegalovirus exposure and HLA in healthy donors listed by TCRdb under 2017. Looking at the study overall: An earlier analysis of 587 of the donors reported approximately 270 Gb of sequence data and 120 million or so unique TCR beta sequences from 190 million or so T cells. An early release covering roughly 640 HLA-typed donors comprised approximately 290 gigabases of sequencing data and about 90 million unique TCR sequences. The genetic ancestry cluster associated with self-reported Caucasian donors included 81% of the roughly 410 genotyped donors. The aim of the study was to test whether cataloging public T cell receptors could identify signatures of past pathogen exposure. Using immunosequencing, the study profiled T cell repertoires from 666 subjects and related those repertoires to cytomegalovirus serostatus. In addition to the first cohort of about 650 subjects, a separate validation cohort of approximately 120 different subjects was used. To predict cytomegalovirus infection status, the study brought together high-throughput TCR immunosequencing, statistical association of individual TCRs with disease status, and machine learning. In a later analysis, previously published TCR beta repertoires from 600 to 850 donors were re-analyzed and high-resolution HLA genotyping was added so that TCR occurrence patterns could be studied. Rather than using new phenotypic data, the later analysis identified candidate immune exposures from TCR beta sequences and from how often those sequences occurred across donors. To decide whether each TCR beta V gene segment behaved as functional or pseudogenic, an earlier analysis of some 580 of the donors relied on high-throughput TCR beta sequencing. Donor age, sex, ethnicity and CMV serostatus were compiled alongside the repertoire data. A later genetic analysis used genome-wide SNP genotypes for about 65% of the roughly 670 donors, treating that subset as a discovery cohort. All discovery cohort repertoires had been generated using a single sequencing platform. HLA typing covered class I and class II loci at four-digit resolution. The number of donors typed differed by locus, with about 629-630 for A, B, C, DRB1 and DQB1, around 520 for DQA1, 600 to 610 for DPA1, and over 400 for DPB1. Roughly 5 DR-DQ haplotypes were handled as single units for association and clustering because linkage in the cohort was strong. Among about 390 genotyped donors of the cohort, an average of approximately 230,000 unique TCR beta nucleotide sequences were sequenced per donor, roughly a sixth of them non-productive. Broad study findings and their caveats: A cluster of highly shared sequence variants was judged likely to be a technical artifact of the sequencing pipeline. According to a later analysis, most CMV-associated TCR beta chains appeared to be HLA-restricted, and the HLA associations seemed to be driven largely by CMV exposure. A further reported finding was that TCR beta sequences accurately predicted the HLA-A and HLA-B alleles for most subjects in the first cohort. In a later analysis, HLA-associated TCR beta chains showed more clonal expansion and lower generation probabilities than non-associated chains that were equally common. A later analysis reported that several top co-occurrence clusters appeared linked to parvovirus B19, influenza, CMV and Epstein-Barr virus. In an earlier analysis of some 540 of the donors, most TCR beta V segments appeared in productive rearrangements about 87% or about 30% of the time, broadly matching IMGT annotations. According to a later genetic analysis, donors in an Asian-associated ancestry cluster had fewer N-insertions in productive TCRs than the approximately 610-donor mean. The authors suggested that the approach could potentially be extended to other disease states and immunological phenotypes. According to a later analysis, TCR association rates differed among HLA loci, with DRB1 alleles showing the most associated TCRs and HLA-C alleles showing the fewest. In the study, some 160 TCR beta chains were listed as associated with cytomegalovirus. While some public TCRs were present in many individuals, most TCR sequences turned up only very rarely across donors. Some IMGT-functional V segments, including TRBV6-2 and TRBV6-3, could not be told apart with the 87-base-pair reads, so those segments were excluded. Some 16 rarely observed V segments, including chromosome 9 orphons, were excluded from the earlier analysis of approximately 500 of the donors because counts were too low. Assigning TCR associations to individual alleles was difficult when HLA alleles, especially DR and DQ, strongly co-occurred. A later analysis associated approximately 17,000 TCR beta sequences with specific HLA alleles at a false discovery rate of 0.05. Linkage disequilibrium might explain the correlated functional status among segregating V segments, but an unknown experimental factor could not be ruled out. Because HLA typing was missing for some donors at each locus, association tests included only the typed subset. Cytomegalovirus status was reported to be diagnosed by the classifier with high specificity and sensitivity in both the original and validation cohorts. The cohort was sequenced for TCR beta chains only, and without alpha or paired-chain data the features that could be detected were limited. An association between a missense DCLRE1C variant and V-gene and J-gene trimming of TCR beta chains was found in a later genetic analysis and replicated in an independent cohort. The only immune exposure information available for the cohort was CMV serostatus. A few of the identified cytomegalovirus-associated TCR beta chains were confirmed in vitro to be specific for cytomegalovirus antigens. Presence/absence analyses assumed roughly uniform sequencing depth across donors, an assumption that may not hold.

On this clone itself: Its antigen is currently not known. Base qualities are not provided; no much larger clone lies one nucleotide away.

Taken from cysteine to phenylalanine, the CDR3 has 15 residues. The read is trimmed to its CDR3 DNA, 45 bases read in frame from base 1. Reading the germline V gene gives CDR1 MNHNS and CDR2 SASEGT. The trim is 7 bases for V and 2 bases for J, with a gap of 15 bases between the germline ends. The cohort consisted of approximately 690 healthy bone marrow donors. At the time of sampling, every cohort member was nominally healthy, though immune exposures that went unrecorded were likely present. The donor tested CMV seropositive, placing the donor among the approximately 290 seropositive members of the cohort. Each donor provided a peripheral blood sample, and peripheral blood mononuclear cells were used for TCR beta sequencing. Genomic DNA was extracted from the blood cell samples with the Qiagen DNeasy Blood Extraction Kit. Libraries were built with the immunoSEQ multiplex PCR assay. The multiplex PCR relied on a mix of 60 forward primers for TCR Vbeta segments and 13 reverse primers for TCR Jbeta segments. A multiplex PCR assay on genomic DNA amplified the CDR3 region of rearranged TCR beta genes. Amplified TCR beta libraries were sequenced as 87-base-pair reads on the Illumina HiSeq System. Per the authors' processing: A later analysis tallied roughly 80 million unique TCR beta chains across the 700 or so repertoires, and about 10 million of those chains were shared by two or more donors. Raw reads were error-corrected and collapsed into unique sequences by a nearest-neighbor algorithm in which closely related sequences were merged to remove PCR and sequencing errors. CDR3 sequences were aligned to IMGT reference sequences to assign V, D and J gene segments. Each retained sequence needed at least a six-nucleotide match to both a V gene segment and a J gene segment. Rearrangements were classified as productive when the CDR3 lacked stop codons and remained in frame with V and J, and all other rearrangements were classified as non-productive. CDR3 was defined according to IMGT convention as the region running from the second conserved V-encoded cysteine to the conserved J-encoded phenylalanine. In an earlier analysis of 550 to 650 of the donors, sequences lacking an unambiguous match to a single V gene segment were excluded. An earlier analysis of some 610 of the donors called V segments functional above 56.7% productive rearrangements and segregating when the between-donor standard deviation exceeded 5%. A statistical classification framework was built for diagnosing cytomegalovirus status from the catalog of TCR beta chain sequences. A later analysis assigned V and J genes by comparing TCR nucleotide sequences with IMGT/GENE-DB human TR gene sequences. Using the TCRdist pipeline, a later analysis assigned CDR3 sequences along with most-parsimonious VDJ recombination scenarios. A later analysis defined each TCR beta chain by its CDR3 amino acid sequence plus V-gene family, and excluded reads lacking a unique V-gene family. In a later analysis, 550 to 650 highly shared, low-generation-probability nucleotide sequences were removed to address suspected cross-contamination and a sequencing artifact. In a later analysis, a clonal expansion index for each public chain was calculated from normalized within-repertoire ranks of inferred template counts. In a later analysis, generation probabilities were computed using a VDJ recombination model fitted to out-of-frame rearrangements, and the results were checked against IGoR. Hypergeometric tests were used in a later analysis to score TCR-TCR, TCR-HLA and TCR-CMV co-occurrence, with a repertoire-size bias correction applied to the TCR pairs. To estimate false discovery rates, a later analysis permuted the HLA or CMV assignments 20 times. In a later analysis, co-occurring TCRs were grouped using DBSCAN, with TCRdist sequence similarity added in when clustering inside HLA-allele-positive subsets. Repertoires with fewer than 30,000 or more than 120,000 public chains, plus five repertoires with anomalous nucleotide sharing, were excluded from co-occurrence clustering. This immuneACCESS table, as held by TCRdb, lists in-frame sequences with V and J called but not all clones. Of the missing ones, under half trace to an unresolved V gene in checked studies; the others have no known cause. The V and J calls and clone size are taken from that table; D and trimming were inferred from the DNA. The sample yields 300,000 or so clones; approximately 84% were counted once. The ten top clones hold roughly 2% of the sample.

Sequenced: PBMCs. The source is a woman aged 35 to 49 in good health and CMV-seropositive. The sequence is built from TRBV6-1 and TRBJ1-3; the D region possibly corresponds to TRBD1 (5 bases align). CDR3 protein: CASTEWGGPGNTIYF. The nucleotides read TGTGCCAGCACCGAATGGGGGGGTCCTGGAAACACCATATATTTT.